The 10 T cell receptor beta chains below were found in one sample sequenced in a study of blood T cell repertoires in COVID-19. Some clones are missing from TCRdb's copy, which holds only in-frame ones; the method was immunoSEQ multiplex PCR. The data show about 88,000 clones, with about 71% seen just once and around 24% held by the top ten. Sequenced input: peripheral blood. The origin of the receptors is a woman in her sixties or seventies in a cohort sampled during active or convalescent COVID-19.

The V call is TRBV3-1 (or the pseudogene TRBV3-2), the J call TRBJ2-7; 9 nucleotides align to TRBD2. From germline, CDR1 is LGHDT and CDR2 YNNKEL (reference sequence). Trimming took 4 bases from V and 3 from J; bases not matched to a gene: 10. The CDR3 is 16 amino acids. CDR3 bases: TGTGCCAGCAGCCCCGCAAGGCGGGGGGGCTACTACGAGCAGTACTTC. As protein: CASSPARRGGYYEQYF.

The chain combines TRBV11-2 with TRBJ2-2; maybe TRBD2 (5 bases). Germline V lookup: CDR1 SGHAT, CDR2 FQNNGV. CDR3 length: 15 amino acids. V was trimmed by 2 bases and J by 7 bases, leaving 14 bases between them. This CDR3 is CASSLTGVVSGELFF. The DNA for the CDR3 is TGTGCCAGCAGCTTAACCGGGGTGGTGAGCGGGGAGCTGTTTTTT.

Only a few counts were recorded for this clone. The V gene is TRBV7-9, the J gene TRBJ1-2; TRBD1 is a possible D gene (5 bases). CDR1 SEHNR and CDR2 FQNEAQ come from the germline V gene (reference sequence). V was trimmed by 3 bases and J by 0 bases, leaving 11 bases between them. The CDR3 is 15 residues long. The CDR3 is CASSLTQASNYGYTF. CDR3 in DNA: TGTGCCAGCAGCTTGACACAGGCCTCTAACTATGGCTACACCTTC. The whole variable domain, filled in from reference TRBV7-9 and TRBJ1-2, reads DTGVSQNPRHKITKRGQNVTFRCDPISEHNRLYWYRQTLGQGPEFLTYFQNEAQLEKSRLLSDRFSAERPKGSFSTLEIQRTEQGDSAMYLCASSLTQASNYGYTFGSGTRLTVV.

The rearrangement links TRBV14 to TRBJ2-7; 7 nucleotides align to TRBD2. Germline V gene data show CDR1 as SGHDN and CDR2 as FVKESK. The length of the CDR3 is 13 residues. V dropped 1 base and J dropped 7; count of bases not matched to a gene: 4. The CDR3 DNA follows: TGTGCCAGCAGCCAAGGCTTCGGGGGGGAGCAGTACTTC. It specifies CASSQGFGGEQYF.

The rearrangement uses TRBV5-4 and TRBJ1-1; 10 bases are shared with TRBD1. This CDR3 has 15 residues. The germline gives CDR1 SGHNT, CDR2 YYREEE (reference sequence). V was pared by 4 bases and J by 1 base, with 4 bases of the junction left unmatched. CDR3 coding DNA: TGTGCCAGCAGCCGCCGGACAGGGGGGAACACTGAAGCTTTCTTT. Its protein product is CASSRRTGGNTEAFF. The whole variable domain, remainder taken from reference TRBV5-4 and TRBJ1-1, is ETGVTQSPTHLIKTRGQQVTLRCSSQSGHNTVSWYQQALGQGPQFIFQYYREEENGRGNFPPRFSGLQFPNYSSELNVNALELDDSALYLCASSRRTGGNTEAFFGQGTRLTVV.

This chain connects TRBV12-3 or TRBV12-4 to TRBJ1-2, with D unresolved. The length of the CDR3 is 13 residues. Trimming left V 11 bases short and J 7 bases short, with 20 bases between. CDR3 loop: CACGGETVRGYTF. Written as DNA, the CDR3 is TGTGCCTGCGGTGGAGAGACCGTACGTGGCTACACCTTC.

The chain couples TRBV6-2 or TRBV6-3 to TRBJ2-5; D is perhaps TRBD2 (5 bases). Germline CDR1 and CDR2: MNHEY and SVGEGT. V dropped 3 bases and J dropped 5 bases, with 16 bases sitting between them. The CDR3 sequence is 15 residues long. The CDR3 DNA sequence: TGTGCCAGCAGTTATTCGAGGGAAGTTGGGGAGACCCAGTACTTC. It codes for CASSYSREVGETQYF.

The chain's CDR3 is CASSVLSGGDTGGLFF. CDR3 in DNA: TGTGCCAGCAGCGTGCTTAGCGGGGGGGACACCGGGGGACTGTTTTTT. The chain couples TRBV5-4 to TRBJ2-2; 11 positions agree with TRBD2. Germline V gene data show CDR1 as SGHNT and CDR2 as YYREEE (reference sequence). With 4 bases clipped from V and 14 bases from J, the junction kept 16 bases outside the gene matches. The CDR3 loop spans 16 amino acids.

The sample holds a few counts of this clone. The rearrangement links TRBV6-5 to TRBJ1-2; 7 bases fit TRBD1. CDR1 and CDR2 (germline): MNHEY, SVGAGI. Unmatched junction bases numbered 7, after V lost 1 base and J lost 8 bases. The CDR3 consists of 14 residues. The CDR3 sequence: CASSYLDRFGGYTF. In nucleotides, the CDR3 is TGTGCCAGCAGTTACTTGGACAGGTTCGGAGGCTACACCTTC.

V usage is TRBV15 and J usage is TRBJ2-1, with D possibly being TRBD1 (6 bases). This CDR3 spans 15 amino acids. Germline V CDR1 and CDR2: LNHNV, YYDKDF (reference sequence). The ends were cut back, 0 bases at V and 5 bases at J, with 11 bases in the middle. The DNA for the CDR3 is TGTGCCACCAGCAGAGATGCCAGGGGCAACAATGAGCAGTTCTTC. Residues: CATSRDARGNNEQFF.